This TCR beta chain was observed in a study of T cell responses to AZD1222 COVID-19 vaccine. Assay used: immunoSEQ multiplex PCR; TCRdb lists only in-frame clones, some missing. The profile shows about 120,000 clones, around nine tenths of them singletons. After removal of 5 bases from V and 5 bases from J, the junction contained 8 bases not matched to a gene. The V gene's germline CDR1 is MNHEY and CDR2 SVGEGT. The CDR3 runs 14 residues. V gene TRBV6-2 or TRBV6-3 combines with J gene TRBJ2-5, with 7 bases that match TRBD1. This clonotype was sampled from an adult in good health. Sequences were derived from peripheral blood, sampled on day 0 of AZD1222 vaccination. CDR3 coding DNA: TGTGCCAGCAGTAAACAGGGGAATCGTGAGACCCAGTACTTC. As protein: CASSKQGNRETQYF.